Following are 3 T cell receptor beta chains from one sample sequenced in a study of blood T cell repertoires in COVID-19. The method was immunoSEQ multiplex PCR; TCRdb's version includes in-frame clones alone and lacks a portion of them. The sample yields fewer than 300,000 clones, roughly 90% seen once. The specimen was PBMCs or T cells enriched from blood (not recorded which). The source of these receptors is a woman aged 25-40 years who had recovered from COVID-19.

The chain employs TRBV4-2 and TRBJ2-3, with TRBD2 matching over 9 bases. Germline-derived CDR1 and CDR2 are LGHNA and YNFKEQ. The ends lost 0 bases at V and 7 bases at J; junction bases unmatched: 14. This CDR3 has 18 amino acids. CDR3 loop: CASSQESPRREGMNTQYF. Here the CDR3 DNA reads TGTGCCAGCAGCCAAGAATCCCCCCGGCGGGAGGGCATGAATACGCAGTATTTT.

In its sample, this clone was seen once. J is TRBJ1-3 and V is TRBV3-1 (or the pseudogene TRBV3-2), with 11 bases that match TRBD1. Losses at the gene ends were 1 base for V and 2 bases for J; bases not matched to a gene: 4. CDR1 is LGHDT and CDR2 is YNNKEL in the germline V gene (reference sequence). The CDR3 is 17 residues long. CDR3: CASSQVLGQGAGNTIYF. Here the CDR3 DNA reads TGTGCCAGCAGCCAAGTATTGGGACAGGGGGCTGGAAACACCATATATTTT.

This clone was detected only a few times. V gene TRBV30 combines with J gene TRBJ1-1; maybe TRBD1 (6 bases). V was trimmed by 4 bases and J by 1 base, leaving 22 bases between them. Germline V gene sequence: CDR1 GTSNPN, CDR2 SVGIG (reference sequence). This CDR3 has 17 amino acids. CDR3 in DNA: TGTGCCTGGAACGGGCGAGGGGGTATCGAGACGAACACTGAAGCTTTCTTT. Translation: CAWNGRGGIETNTEAFF.